What follows are 20 T cell receptor beta chains derived from one specimen sequenced in a study of T cells in Graves' hyperthyroidism and ophthalmopathy. Using RNA transcripts as the source, TCR beta CDR3 regions were amplified. HTBI primers were employed in a first-round RT-PCR of the TCR CDR3. TCRdb fed the multiplex PCR reads into MiXCR, producing one record per CDR3 protein. The table records around 440,000 distinct CDR3 sequences, about 15% of them present only once. The sample consisted of blood. The receptors shown here come from a woman between 18 and 29 years old with Graves' hyperthyroidism.

This clonotype was counted between two and nine times. The rearrangement links TRBV9 to TRBJ2-1; TRBD2 matches at 7 bases. Germline CDR1 is SGDLS and CDR2 is YYNGEE. This CDR3 is built from 15 residues. Unmatched junction bases numbered 7, after V lost 5 bases and J lost 2 bases. CDR3 residues: CASSTWEGPYNEQFF. CDR3 nucleotides: TGTGCCAGCAGTACTTGGGAGGGCCCCTACAATGAGCAGTTCTTC.

This clonotype was counted at least ten times. This chain joins TRBV6-2 or TRBV6-3 and TRBJ1-1; D gene ambiguous. V lost 7 bases and J lost 0, with 9 bases in between. The CDR3 is 13 amino acids. The germline gives CDR1 MNHEY, CDR2 SVGEGT. The CDR3 DNA reads as TGTGCCAGCATTGGGATAATGAACACTGAAGCTTTCTTT. Translation gives CASIGIMNTEAFF.

Concerning this clonotype itself: At one boundary the junction diverges from the germline segment, which might be a read error. The chain carries TRBV29-1 and TRBJ2-5; D possibly matches TRBD1 or TRBD2 (5 bases each). CDR1 is SQVTM and CDR2 is ANQGSEA in the germline V gene. This CDR3 spans 19 amino acids. The CDR3 sequence: CGVEPTLSSGTGWLETQYF. The CDR3 DNA follows: TGCGGCGTTGAACCGACCTTAAGCTCTGGGACGGGGTGGTTGGAGACCCAGTACTTC.

This clonotype was seen repeatedly, ten times or more. The chain recombines TRBV5-8 with TRBJ2-7, with 7 bases fitting TRBD1. This CDR3 comprises 15 residues. The germline gives CDR1 SGHTS, CDR2 YDEGEE. The V segment lost 4 bases and the J segment 1 base; nucleotides outside the gene matches: 8. The CDR3 spells CASSVWTGDSYEQYF. In nucleotides, the CDR3 is TGTGCCAGCAGCGTGTGGACAGGCGATTCCTACGAGCAGTACTTC.

This clonotype has ten or more counts. The CDR3 here is CASSATLPGLAGEGNIQYF. The CDR3 region has the DNA TGTGCCAGCAGCGCCACCCTCCCGGGACTAGCGGGGGAAGGAAACATTCAGTACTTC. This chain links TRBV2 with TRBJ2-4; 14 bases line up with TRBD2. The J segment lost 6 bases and the V segment lost 6 bases, leaving 16 bases of the junction unmatched. This CDR3 contains 19 residues. The germline gives CDR1 SNHLY, CDR2 FYNNEI.

Concerning this clonotype itself: At one end, the junction sequence differs from germline, possibly due to a read error. This chain connects TRBV20-1 to TRBJ2-1; 7 bases line up with TRBD1. The CDR3 runs 13 residues. CDR1 is DFQATT and CDR2 is SNEGSKA in the germline V gene (reference sequence). CDR3 in amino acids: CGARDRAYNEQFF. The CDR3 DNA is TGCGGTGCTAGAGACAGGGCCTACAATGAGCAGTTCTTC.

This clonotype was counted between two and nine times. This sequence joins TRBV7-9 and TRBJ1-5; no definite D call. V lost 5 bases to trimming and J lost 4 bases, with 9 bases between them. The CDR3 contains 13 residues. The germline V gene has CDR1 SEHNR and CDR2 FQNEAQ (reference sequence). CDR3 loop: CASSRSINQPQHF. The CDR3 bases are TGTGCCAGCAGCCGCTCCATAAATCAGCCCCAGCATTTT.

With regard to this clonotype: Just one base apart from a much larger clone, this may be a read error. The chain uses TRBV7-9 and TRBJ2-1, with D maybe TRBD1 (8 bases). The CDR3 consists of 16 residues. With 9 bases removed from V and 9 bases from J, the gap between germline ends came to 27 bases. Germline-derived CDR1 and CDR2 are SEHNR and FQNEAQ (reference sequence). The CDR3 DNA reads TGTGCCAGAAGCATCTACAGGGGGGGAGTAGTGAGTGAGCAGTTCTTC. This sequence encodes CARSIYRGGVVSEQFF.

This chain connects TRBV28 to TRBJ2-2; 12 bases fit TRBD2. Trimming at V came to 7 bases and at J to 1 base, leaving 22 bases not matched to a gene. The V gene's germline CDR1 is MDHEN and CDR2 SYDVKM. There are 22 residues in the CDR3. The CDR3 protein is CASTPTSGSPLLFPLNTGELFF. In nucleotides, the CDR3 is TGTGCCAGCACCCCGACTAGCGGGAGCCCACTCCTCTTCCCCCTGAACACCGGGGAGCTGTTTTTT.

The table lists this clonotype with a count of one. This sequence joins TRBV29-1 and TRBJ1-1; 7 positions match TRBD1. V lost 8 bases and J lost 0; bases outside the gene matches: 9. The CDR3 has 14 residues. Germline assignment: CDR1 SQVTM and CDR2 ANQGSEA. In nucleotides, the CDR3 is TGCAGCTACCGGACAGGCCTCATGAACACTGAAGCTTTCTTT. It specifies CSYRTGLMNTEAFF.

This clonotype has only a few counts. CDR3 region: CASRLTGTNLETQYF. Here the CDR3 DNA reads TGTGCCAGCAGATTAACCGGGACAAACTTAGAGACCCAGTACTTC. The chain carries TRBV7-2 and TRBJ2-5; TRBD1 is a possible D gene (6 bases). V was pared by 6 bases and J by 4 bases, with 18 bases between. Germline V gene sequence: CDR1 SGHTA, CDR2 FQGNSA. The CDR3 is made up of 15 amino acids. Together with reference TRBV7-2 and TRBJ2-5, the CDR3 gives the full variable domain: GAGVSQSPSNKVTEKGKDVELRCDPISGHTALYWYRQSLGQGLEFLIYFQGNSAPDKSGLPSDRFSAERTGGSVSTLTIQRTQQEDSAVYLCASRLTGTNLETQYFGPGTRLLVL.

This rearrangement joins TRBV4-1 to TRBJ2-1, with 9 nucleotides matching TRBD2. The CDR3 consists of 15 residues. Germline V lookup: CDR1 MGHRA, CDR2 YSYEKL. The trim removed 6 bases at V and 3 bases at J, leaving 6 bases unmatched. The CDR3 loop is CASRLREGHYNEQFF. CDR3 bases: TGCGCCAGCAGATTGCGGGAGGGCCACTACAATGAGCAGTTCTTC.

This rearrangement joins TRBV29-1 to TRBJ1-2; D is perhaps TRBD1 (5 bases). V was trimmed by 7 bases and J by 8 bases, leaving 14 bases between them. The CDR3 contains 11 residues. CDR1 SQVTM and CDR2 ANQGSEA come from the germline V gene. The CDR3, as DNA: TGCAGCGCCGAGGGGTATGGAGGCTACACCTTC. It yields the protein CSAEGYGGYTF.

At least ten counts were recorded for this clonotype. The rearrangement links TRBV20-1 to TRBJ2-7; 7 positions agree with TRBD1. After removal of 5 bases from V and 6 bases from J, the junction contained 13 bases not matched to a gene. Germline V gene lookup returns CDR1 DFQATT and CDR2 SNEGSKA (reference sequence). CDR3 size: 14 residues. In DNA, the CDR3 is TGCAGTGCTGGGAAGACAGGGCAGGCAACCGAGCAGTACTTC. Its protein is CSAGKTGQATEQYF.

The chain couples TRBV7-9 to TRBJ2-3, with 7 bases aligning to TRBD2. Germline CDR1 and CDR2: SEHNR and FQNEAQ (reference sequence). Losses at the gene ends were 1 base for V and 3 bases for J; bases not matched to a gene: 7. The CDR3 extends over 16 amino acids. The DNA of the CDR3 is TGTGCCAGCAGCTTAGAGGGCGGGGGATGGACAGATACGCAGTATTTT. Residues: CASSLEGGGWTDTQYF.

This rearrangement joins TRBV20-1 to TRBJ1-3; unclear D gene. V was trimmed by 6 bases and J by 4 bases, leaving 16 bases between them. The CDR3 extends over 14 amino acids. The germline V gene encodes CDR1 DFQATT and CDR2 SNEGSKA (reference sequence). The CDR3 here is CSAPALPLGNTIYF. The DNA for the CDR3 is TGCAGTGCCCCGGCGCTCCCCCTCGGAAACACCATATATTTT.

In its sample, this clonotype was seen a few times. This rearrangement joins TRBV7-8 to TRBJ2-1; D is unclear. Germline values: CDR1 SGHVS, CDR2 FQNEAQ. The CDR3 is 15 amino acids. V shed 6 bases and J shed 4 bases, with 16 bases lying between them. The CDR3 DNA is TGTGCCAGCAGGATGGGTAGTGTTTCATACAATGAGCAGTTCTTC. Translated: CASRMGSVSYNEQFF. Complete variable domain (other parts from reference TRBV7-8 and TRBJ2-1): GAGVSQSPRYKVAKRGQDVALRCDPISGHVSLFWYQQALGQGPEFLTYFQNEAQLDKSGLPSDRFFAERPEGSVSTLKIQRTQQEDSAVYLCASRMGSVSYNEQFFGPGTRLTVL.

This clonotype showed up just a few times. J is TRBJ2-2 and V is TRBV6-5, with no clear D. CDR1 is MNHEY and CDR2 is SVGAGI in the germline V gene. The CDR3 sequence is 15 residues long. The V gene lost 2 bases and the J gene lost 3 bases, with 10 bases spanning the gap. The CDR3: CASSYGFFYTGELFF. In DNA, the CDR3 is TGTGCCAGCAGTTACGGGTTCTTCTACACCGGGGAGCTGTTTTTT.

This clonotype showed up just a few times. The V call is TRBV20-1, the J call TRBJ1-2, with D maybe TRBD1 (6 bases). The germline CDR1 and CDR2 sequences are DFQATT and SNEGSKA (reference sequence). The germline V and J ends were trimmed by 3 bases and 6 bases, with 17 bases remaining between them. The CDR3 is made up of 14 amino acids. DNA for the CDR3: TGCAGTGCTAGCGGGACACAATACGGTCATGGCTACACCTTC. Protein sequence: CSASGTQYGHGYTF.

The rearrangement joins TRBV9 to TRBJ2-3; 9 bases match TRBD2. From germline, CDR1 is SGDLS and CDR2 YYNGEE. Trimming took 5 bases from V and 2 from J; bases not matched to a gene: 6. This CDR3 has 15 residues. CDR3 region: CASRVGLASTDTQYF. The DNA for the CDR3 is TGTGCCAGCAGGGTCGGACTAGCGTCCACAGATACGCAGTATTTT.